The 30 T cell receptor beta chains in this list originate from one sample, sequenced in a study of blood T cell repertoires in COVID-19. Assay: immunoSEQ multiplex PCR; the TCRdb copy retains only in-frame clones and omits some. This sample has under 250,000 clones, with roughly 84% found just once. The material sequenced was peripheral blood. The receptors derive from a woman between 55 and 75 years old with acute or convalescent COVID-19.

The V gene is TRBV2, the J gene TRBJ1-1, with TRBD1 matching 8 bases. CDR1 and CDR2 from the germline V gene are SNHLY and FYNNEI. J gave up 10 bases and V 3 bases, and 10 bases lay outside the gene matches. The CDR3 totals 14 residues. The CDR3 region is CASSDWTGREGAFF. The CDR3 DNA reads TGTGCCAGCAGTGATTGGACAGGGAGGGAAGGAGCTTTCTTT.

The chain combines TRBV7-3 with TRBJ2-3; possibly TRBD2 for D (5 bases). The CDR3 has 16 residues. Germline V gene sequence: CDR1 SGHTA, CDR2 FQGTGA. Trimming removed 2 bases at V and 2 bases at J, with 14 bases between. CDR3 in DNA: TGTGCCAGCAGCTTAGGAACGAGAGGGAACACAGATACGCAGTATTTT. Translated, it gives CASSLGTRGNTDTQYF.

This chain connects TRBV4-2 to TRBJ1-2; D gene ambiguous. Deletions cut 4 bases from V and 6 bases from J, with 12 bases between. The V gene's germline CDR1 is LGHNA and CDR2 YNFKEQ. The CDR3 consists of 13 residues. The CDR3 here is CASSLPAPNGYTF. CDR3 nucleotides: TGTGCCAGCAGCCTGCCCGCACCTAATGGCTACACCTTC.

The chain links TRBV25-1 to TRBJ2-5; D is possibly TRBD2 (7 bases). The V gene lost 5 bases and the J gene lost 2 bases, with 15 bases spanning the gap. CDR1 is MGHDK and CDR2 is SYGVNS in the germline V gene. CDR3 length: 15 amino acids. The CDR3: CASSLPGGTQETQYF. The CDR3 DNA is TGTGCCAGCAGTCTACCCGGGGGGACACAAGAGACCCAGTACTTC.

This clone appeared a few times. CDR3 bases: TGTGCCTGGAGCCGAATTGGGGGGTTGCGCTCGGGTACTGAAGCTTTCTTT. This translates into CAWSRIGGLRSGTEAFF. The chain has TRBV30 and TRBJ1-1, with D possibly TRBD1 on 5 matching bases. Trimming shortened V by 3 bases and J by 5 bases, and 25 bases separated the two germline ends. CDR3 length: 17 residues. Germline CDR1 reads GTSNPN; CDR2 reads SVGIG (reference sequence).

The chain joins TRBV5-5 to TRBJ2-7, with TRBD1 as a possible D gene (6 bases). Germline-derived CDR1 and CDR2 are SGHKS and YYEKEE (reference sequence). This CDR3 comprises 13 residues. The V and J ends lost 4 bases and 5 bases respectively, with 13 bases between them. The CDR3 coding sequence is TGTGCCAGCAGCAGAAAGGGGGACGACGAGCAGTACTTC. As protein: CASSRKGDDEQYF.

This clone has more than one count but fewer than ten. Here the CDR3 reads CASSQDQVQPQHF. The DNA of the CDR3 is TGCGCCAGCAGCCAAGACCAGGTGCAGCCCCAGCATTTT. The rearrangement links TRBV4-3 to TRBJ1-5, with D unclear. The CDR3 consists of 13 residues. The V gene's germline CDR1 is LGHNA and CDR2 YSLEER. Trimming cost V 0 bases and J 7 bases, with 7 bases left between them.

The V gene is TRBV2, the J gene TRBJ2-3; 10 bases line up with TRBD2. V lost 5 bases, J lost 4 bases, and 3 bases stayed unmatched. The germline V gene encodes CDR1 SNHLY and CDR2 FYNNEI. The CDR3 has 14 residues. DNA for the CDR3: TGTGCCAGCAGTACCCTAGCGGGGGCAGATACGCAGTATTTT. Its protein product is CASSTLAGADTQYF.

The rearrangement uses TRBV7-9 and TRBJ2-4; 8 bases agree with TRBD2. CDR1 SEHNR and CDR2 FQNEAQ come from the germline V gene (reference sequence). V lost 6 bases to trimming and J lost 0 bases; unmatched junction nucleotides: 4. CDR3 length: 15 amino acids. The CDR3 DNA reads as TGTGCCAGCAGTAGGACTAGCCAAGCCAAAAACATTCAGTACTTC. Translating gives CASSRTSQAKNIQYF. The full variable domain, in which reference TRBV7-9 and TRBJ2-4 provide the parts outside the CDR3, is DTGVSQNPRHKITKRGQNVTFRCDPISEHNRLYWYRQTLGQGPEFLTYFQNEAQLEKSRLLSDRFSAERPKGSFSTLEIQRTEQGDSAMYLCASSRTSQAKNIQYFGAGTRLSVL.

The CDR3 coding sequence is TGTGCCAGCAGGGCGACAAGTATCGGGGAGCTGTTTTTT. Protein product: CASRATSIGELFF. The rearrangement uses TRBV7-9 and TRBJ2-2; no firm D call. Germline assignment: CDR1 SEHNR and CDR2 FQNEAQ (reference sequence). The CDR3 runs to 13 residues. The germline V and J ends were trimmed by 6 bases and 7 bases, with 12 bases remaining between them.

V gene TRBV29-1 combines with J gene TRBJ1-2; no clear D gene. Trimming shortened V by 1 base and J by 4 bases, and 16 bases separated the two germline ends. The V gene's germline CDR1 is SQVTM and CDR2 ANQGSEA. The CDR3 has 15 residues. The DNA for the CDR3 is TGCAGCGTTGAAGCCACGGAGGCAACGAGCTATGGCTACACCTTC. This sequence encodes CSVEATEATSYGYTF.

This rearrangement joins TRBV3-1 (or the pseudogene TRBV3-2) to TRBJ1-1; tentative D call: TRBD1 (5 bases). The CDR3 is made up of 12 amino acids. Germline CDR1 LGHDT, CDR2 YNNKEL (reference sequence). V dropped 1 base and J dropped 8 bases, with 8 bases sitting between them. CDR3 amino acids: CASSQVAGEAFF. The CDR3 DNA reads as TGTGCCAGCAGCCAAGTGGCAGGGGAAGCTTTCTTT.

This clone was recorded once. The CDR3 reads CASSPRGIYGYTF. For the CDR3, the DNA is TGTGCCAGCAGTCCAAGGGGAATCTATGGCTACACCTTC. This chain uses TRBV27 with TRBJ1-2, with D maybe TRBD1 (5 bases). V lost 5 bases and J lost 4, with 11 bases in between. CDR1 is MNHEY, CDR2 SMNVEV, per germline (reference sequence). The CDR3 extends over 13 amino acids.

This chain uses TRBV27 with TRBJ1-2; 8 nucleotides agree with TRBD1. With 6 bases clipped from V and 8 bases from J, the junction kept 8 bases outside the gene matches. This CDR3 contains 13 residues. The V gene's germline CDR1 is MNHEY and CDR2 SMNVEV (reference sequence). The CDR3 DNA is TGTGCCAGCAGCCTCGGACAGGGCTGGGGCTACACCTTC. Its protein is CASSLGQGWGYTF.

J is TRBJ2-2 and V is TRBV9; D unclear. Trimming left V 5 bases short and J 0 bases short, with 8 bases between. The CDR3 loop spans 14 amino acids. Germline assignment: CDR1 SGDLS and CDR2 YYNGEE. The CDR3 loop is CASRPGSNTGELFF. Written as DNA, the CDR3 is TGTGCCAGCAGGCCCGGTTCGAACACCGGGGAGCTGTTTTTT.

Worth noting for this clone: Relative to the germline gene, one junction end is altered; a read error may explain this. The chain employs TRBV7-9 and TRBJ2-6; tentatively, D is TRBD1 (6 bases). Germline V lookup: CDR1 SEHNR, CDR2 FQNEAQ (reference sequence). The CDR3 is 19 amino acids. The CDR3 DNA is TGTGCCAGCAGCGCCTGGACAGTCCTTGAGTTCTCTGGGACCAACGTCCTGACTTTC. This encodes CASSAWTVLEFSGTNVLTF.

The chain uses TRBV4-1 and TRBJ2-1, with TRBD2 matching 9 bases. The CDR3 is 18 amino acids. The germline CDR1 and CDR2 sequences are MGHRA and YSYEKL. With 1 base clipped from V and 1 base from J, the junction kept 8 bases outside the gene matches. The CDR3 spells CASSQVRGGSLSYNEQFF. CDR3 coding DNA: TGCGCCAGCAGCCAAGTGCGGGGGGGGTCCTTATCCTACAATGAGCAGTTCTTC.

The V call is TRBV11-1, the J call TRBJ1-1; 7 bases line up with TRBD1. V dropped 0 bases and J dropped 7; count of bases not matched to a gene: 5. Germline V gene data show CDR1 as SGHAT and CDR2 as FQDESV (reference sequence). This CDR3 comprises 14 residues. The CDR3 DNA reads TGTGCCAGCAGCTTAGCGAGGGGGCGTGGTGAAGCTTTCTTT. As protein: CASSLARGRGEAFF.

CDR3 amino acids: CASAGNQLAKNIQYF. DNA of the CDR3: TGTGCCAGCGCGGGGAATCAACTAGCCAAAAACATTCAGTACTTC. The V gene is TRBV7-9, the J gene TRBJ2-4; the D gene is possibly TRBD2 (6 bases). V lost 8 bases, J lost 0 bases, and 14 bases lay in between. CDR1 is SEHNR and CDR2 is FQNEAQ in the germline V gene (reference sequence). This CDR3 is 15 amino acids long.

This sequence joins TRBV5-1 and TRBJ1-1; a weak D match, TRBD1 (5 bases). Germline CDR1 and CDR2: SGHRS and YFSETQ. V was trimmed by 5 bases and J by 0 bases, leaving 14 bases between them. The CDR3 spans 15 residues. This chain's CDR3 is CASRTQTELNTEAFF. CDR3 bases: TGCGCCAGCAGAACCCAGACAGAGCTGAACACTGAAGCTTTCTTT.

This clone appeared once. The chain recombines TRBV5-5 with TRBJ2-2, with 9 bases aligning to TRBD1. Germline V gene sequence: CDR1 SGHKS, CDR2 YYEKEE (reference sequence). This CDR3 is built from 16 residues. Unmatched junction bases numbered 4, after V lost 2 bases and J lost 2 bases. CDR3 amino acids: CASSFLTGGNTGELFF. The CDR3 coding sequence is TGTGCCAGCAGCTTTTTGACAGGGGGAAACACCGGGGAGCTGTTTTTT. Filled out from reference TRBV5-5 and TRBJ2-2, the complete variable domain reads DAGVTQSPTHLIKTRGQQVTLRCSPISGHKSVSWYQQVLGQGPQFIFQYYEKEERGRGNFPDRFSARQFPNYSSELNVNALLLGDSALYLCASSFLTGGNTGELFFGEGSRLTVL.

V usage is TRBV6-5 and J usage is TRBJ1-5; D not certain. The CDR3 contains 13 residues. The V end was cut by 8 bases, the J end by 6 bases, with 14 bases between. In germline, CDR1 is MNHEY, CDR2 SVGAGI. CDR3 loop: CASRAKAGQPQHF. The CDR3 nucleotides read TGTGCCAGCCGGGCGAAAGCGGGTCAGCCCCAGCATTTT.

The chain is built from TRBV5-6 and TRBJ2-5; 9 bases agree with TRBD2. The junction had 4 bases not matched to a gene; V was cut back by 0 bases and J by 1 base. Germline CDR1 SGHDT, CDR2 YYEEEE. The CDR3 sequence is 16 residues long. The chain's CDR3 is CASSLETSGPQETQYF. In DNA form, the CDR3 reads TGTGCCAGCAGCTTGGAGACTAGCGGCCCCCAAGAGACCCAGTACTTC.

This clone appeared a single time. This chain joins TRBV30 and TRBJ1-5, with 7 bases matching TRBD1. J was trimmed by 2 bases and V by 1 base; bases with no gene match: 5. CDR1 and CDR2 from the germline V gene are GTSNPN and SVGIG (reference sequence). This CDR3 contains 15 residues. CDR3 sequence: CAWSETGFGNQPQHF. CDR3 DNA: TGTGCCTGGAGTGAGACAGGGTTCGGCAATCAGCCCCAGCATTTT.

The rearrangement uses TRBV7-9 and TRBJ1-1, with D possibly being TRBD1 (6 bases). Trimming removed 5 bases from V and 0 bases from J, with 10 bases in between. This CDR3 region has 14 residues. The germline gives CDR1 SEHNR, CDR2 FQNEAQ (reference sequence). The CDR3 reads CASSTGHMNTEAFF. As DNA, the CDR3 is TGTGCCAGCAGCACGGGACATATGAACACTGAAGCTTTCTTT.

The V gene is TRBV19, the J gene TRBJ1-1; D is undetermined. The germline V gene has CDR1 LNHDA and CDR2 SQIVND (reference sequence). This CDR3 has 16 residues. The germline V and J ends were trimmed by 4 bases and 0 bases, with 15 bases remaining between them. The CDR3 here is CASSTPEQSLNTEAFF. The CDR3 DNA reads TGTGCCAGTAGTACCCCAGAACAGAGCTTGAACACTGAAGCTTTCTTT.

This sequence joins TRBV16 and TRBJ2-7; D gene uncertain. V was trimmed by 4 bases and J by 7 bases, leaving 8 bases between them. Germline assignment: CDR1 KGHSY and CDR2 FQNENV. This CDR3 has 11 residues. CDR3 sequence: CASSLAREQYF. The CDR3 bases are TGTGCCAGCAGCCTGGCGCGGGAGCAGTACTTC. The entire variable domain, with the rest obtained from reference TRBV16 and TRBJ2-7, is as follows: GEEVAQTPKHLVRGEGQKAKLYCAPIKGHSYVFWYQQVLKNEFKFLISFQNENVFDETGMPKERFSAKCLPNSPCSLEIQATKLEDSAVYFCASSLAREQYFGPGTRLTVT.

The chain employs TRBV7-9 and TRBJ2-2, with TRBD1 as a possible D gene (6 bases). CDR1 and CDR2 from the germline V gene are SEHNR and FQNEAQ (reference sequence). This CDR3 is 11 amino acids long. Trimming cost V 9 bases and J 5 bases, with 7 bases left between them. The CDR3 spells CASGQTGELFF. The CDR3 DNA is TGTGCCAGTGGACAGACCGGGGAGCTGTTTTTT.

The chain links TRBV7-8 to TRBJ2-7; 13 bases align to TRBD2. With 5 bases clipped from V and 0 bases from J, the junction kept 10 bases outside the gene matches. The CDR3 has 18 residues. Germline CDR1 SGHVS, CDR2 FQNEAQ. The CDR3 bases are TGTGCCAGCAGCGCGACTAGCGGGGGGATCTCCAGCTCCTACGAGCAGTACTTC. It yields the protein CASSATSGGISSSYEQYF.

The J gene is TRBJ2-1, the V gene TRBV29-1; 12 bases fit TRBD2. V lost 4 bases and J lost 0; bases outside the gene matches: 4. Per the germline V gene, CDR1 is SQVTM and CDR2 is ANQGSEA. This CDR3 is 16 amino acids long. The CDR3 coding sequence is TGCAGCGTTGTGCTAGCGGGGGGGATCTCCTACAATGAGCAGTTCTTC. Translated, it gives CSVVLAGGISYNEQFF.